The 10 T cell receptor beta chains below come from one sample, sequenced in a study of shared clonotypes between healthy human individuals. Clones were sequenced by immunoSEQ multiplex PCR, and TCRdb holds only the in-frame ones, with some missing. The sample consists of roughly 1,500,000 clones, 95% to 99% of them appearing once. The sequenced material came from naive CD4+ T cells sorted from blood. Sample subset: CD45RA+ positively selected. These receptors were obtained from a man aged 25 to 40 in good health.

The chain couples TRBV7-2 to TRBJ1-2; perhaps TRBD1 as D (6 bases). This CDR3 region has 14 residues. Germline V gives CDR1 SGHTA, CDR2 FQGNSA. The ends were cut back, 1 base at V and 8 bases at J, with 14 bases in the middle. This chain's CDR3 is CASSLEGQGWGYTF. In DNA, the CDR3 is TGTGCCAGCAGCTTAGAGGGCCAGGGGTGGGGCTACACCTTC.

The V call is TRBV27, the J call TRBJ2-3; D possibly corresponds to TRBD2 (6 bases). Germline V gene lookup returns CDR1 MNHEY and CDR2 SMNVEV (reference sequence). This CDR3 spans 16 amino acids. V lost 2 bases and J 3 bases, leaving 15 bases between the germline ends. In DNA form, the CDR3 reads TGTGCCAGCAGTTTAATAGGGACTCCTCTAACAGATACGCAGTATTTT. It specifies CASSLIGTPLTDTQYF.

V and J are TRBV11-2 and TRBJ2-3, with TRBD2 identical over 7 bases. The germline gives CDR1 SGHAT, CDR2 FQNNGV. Losses at the gene ends were 2 bases for V and 4 bases for J; bases not matched to a gene: 6. The CDR3 extends over 15 amino acids. CDR3 in DNA: TGTGCCAGCAGCTTACGTGGGACTATCCCAGATACGCAGTATTTT. Amino acids: CASSLRGTIPDTQYF.

V gene TRBV28 combines with J gene TRBJ2-7; TRBD1 matches 9 bases. V lost 5 bases and J lost 4; bases outside the gene matches: 6. CDR3 length equals 14 residues. Germline V gene lookup returns CDR1 MDHEN and CDR2 SYDVKM. The CDR3 spells CASSNGDRDYEQYF. DNA for the CDR3: TGTGCCAGCAGTAATGGGGACAGGGATTACGAGCAGTACTTC.

The rearrangement uses TRBV28 and TRBJ1-1; no clear D. The ends were cut back, 4 bases at V and 6 bases at J, with 15 bases in the middle. The V gene's germline CDR1 is MDHEN and CDR2 SYDVKM. CDR3 length equals 14 residues. CDR3: CASSSVAPEPEAFF. The DNA of the CDR3 is TGTGCCAGCAGTTCCGTTGCCCCGGAACCTGAAGCTTTCTTT.

The CDR3 DNA reads as TGTGCCAGCAGCCATTCGGGGGAGGCGGACTACGAGCAGTACTTC. Amino acid sequence: CASSHSGEADYEQYF. V is TRBV27 and J is TRBJ2-7, with D perhaps matching TRBD2 (6 bases). Germline V gives CDR1 MNHEY, CDR2 SMNVEV (reference sequence). Between the trimmed V and J ends, which lost 6 bases and 3 bases, there was a span of 18 bases. This CDR3 region has 15 residues.

This chain connects TRBV7-4 to TRBJ1-2; D gene uncertain. This CDR3 comprises 13 residues. CDR1 is SGHVT and CDR2 is SQSDAQ in the germline V gene. The V end was cut by 1 base, the J end by 5 bases, with 8 bases between. The CDR3 sequence is CASSLGSGYGYTF. The CDR3 nucleotides are TGTGCCAGCAGCTTAGGAAGTGGGTATGGCTACACCTTC.

V is TRBV28 and J is TRBJ1-5; no definite D call. The V end was cut by 6 bases, the J end by 10 bases, with 16 bases between. The length of the CDR3 is 13 residues. The V gene's germline CDR1 is MDHEN and CDR2 SYDVKM. DNA of the CDR3: TGTGCCAGCAGCGCGGCCCCCGGTCGCCCCCAGCATTTT. This encodes CASSAAPGRPQHF.

The chain recombines TRBV18 with TRBJ2-1; no reliable D call. Per the germline V gene, CDR1 is KGHSH and CDR2 is LQKENI. Trimming stripped 3 bases from V and 8 bases from J, with 14 bases between. The CDR3 loop spans 14 amino acids. The CDR3 DNA follows: TGTGCCAGCTCACCCATCCCTCATGGCGATGAGCAGTTCTTC. Amino acids: CASSPIPHGDEQFF.

The gene calls are TRBV12-5 and TRBJ2-1, with a possible D match to TRBD1 (6 bases). V lost 6 bases and J 1 base, leaving 16 bases between the germline ends. Germline CDR1 and CDR2: LGHNT and FRNRAP. This CDR3 region has 16 residues. This chain's CDR3 is CASGQGASESYNEQFF. The DNA of the CDR3 is TGTGCTAGTGGACAGGGCGCCTCTGAGTCCTACAATGAGCAGTTCTTC.